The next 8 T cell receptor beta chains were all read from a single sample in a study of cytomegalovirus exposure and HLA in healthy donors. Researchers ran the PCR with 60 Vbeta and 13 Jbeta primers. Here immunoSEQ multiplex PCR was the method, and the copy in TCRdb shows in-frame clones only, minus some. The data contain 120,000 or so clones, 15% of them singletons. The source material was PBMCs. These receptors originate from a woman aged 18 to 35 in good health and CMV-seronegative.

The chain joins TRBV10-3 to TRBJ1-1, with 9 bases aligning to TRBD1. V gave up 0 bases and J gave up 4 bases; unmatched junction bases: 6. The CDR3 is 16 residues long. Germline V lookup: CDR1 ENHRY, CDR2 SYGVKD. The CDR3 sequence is CAISESKGQGITEAFF. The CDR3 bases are TGTGCCATCAGTGAGTCGAAGGGACAGGGAATCACTGAAGCTTTCTTT.

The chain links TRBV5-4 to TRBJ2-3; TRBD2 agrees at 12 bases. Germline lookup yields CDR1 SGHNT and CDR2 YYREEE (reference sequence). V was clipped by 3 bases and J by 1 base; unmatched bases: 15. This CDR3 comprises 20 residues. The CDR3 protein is CASSSRLAGELPLGTDTQYF. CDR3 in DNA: TGTGCCAGCAGCTCCCGACTAGCGGGAGAGCTACCCCTAGGCACAGATACGCAGTATTTT.

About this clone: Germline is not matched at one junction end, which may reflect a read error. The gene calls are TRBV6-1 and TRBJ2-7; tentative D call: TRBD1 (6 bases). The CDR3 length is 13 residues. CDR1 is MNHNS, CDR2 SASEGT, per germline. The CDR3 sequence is CASRSQDREEKYF. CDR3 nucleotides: TGTGCCAGCAGAAGCCAGGACAGAGAAGAGAAGTACTTT.

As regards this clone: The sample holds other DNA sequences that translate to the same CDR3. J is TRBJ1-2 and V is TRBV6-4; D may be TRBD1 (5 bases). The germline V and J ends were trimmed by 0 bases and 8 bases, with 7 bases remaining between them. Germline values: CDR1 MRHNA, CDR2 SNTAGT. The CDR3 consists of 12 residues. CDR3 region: CASSDSQGGYTF. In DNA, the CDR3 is TGTGCCAGCAGTGACTCCCAGGGAGGCTACACCTTC.

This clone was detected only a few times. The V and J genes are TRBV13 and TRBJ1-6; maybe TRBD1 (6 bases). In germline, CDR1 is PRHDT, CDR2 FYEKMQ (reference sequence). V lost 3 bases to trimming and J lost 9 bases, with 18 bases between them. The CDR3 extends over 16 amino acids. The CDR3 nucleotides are TGTGCCAGCAGCTTTATTGGAGGGGGGGGAACTTCACCCCTCCACTTT. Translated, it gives CASSFIGGGGTSPLHF.

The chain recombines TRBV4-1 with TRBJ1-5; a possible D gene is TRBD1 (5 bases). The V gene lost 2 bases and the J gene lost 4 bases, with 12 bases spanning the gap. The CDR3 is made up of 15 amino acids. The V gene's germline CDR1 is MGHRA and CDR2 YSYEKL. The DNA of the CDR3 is TGCGCCAGCAGCCAACCCGACAGAAGAAATCAGCCCCAGCATTTT. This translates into CASSQPDRRNQPQHF.

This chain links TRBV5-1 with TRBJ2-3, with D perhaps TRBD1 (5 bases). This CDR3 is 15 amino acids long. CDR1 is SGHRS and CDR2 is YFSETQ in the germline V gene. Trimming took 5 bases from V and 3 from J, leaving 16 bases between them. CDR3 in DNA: TGCGCCAGCAGGGGGCGACCTTCGGAAACAGATACGCAGTATTTT. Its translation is CASRGRPSETDTQYF.

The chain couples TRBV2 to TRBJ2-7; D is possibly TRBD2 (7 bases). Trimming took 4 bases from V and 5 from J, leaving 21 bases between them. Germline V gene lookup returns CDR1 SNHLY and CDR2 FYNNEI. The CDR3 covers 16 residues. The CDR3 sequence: CASSGPGDPAGDEQYF. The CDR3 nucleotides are TGTGCCAGCAGTGGCCCAGGGGACCCCGCGGGGGACGAGCAGTACTTC. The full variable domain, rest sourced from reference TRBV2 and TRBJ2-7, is EPEVTQTPSHQVTQMGQEVILRCVPISNHLYFYWYRQILGQKVEFLVSFYNNEISEKSEIFDDQFSVERPDGSNFTLKIRSTKLEDSAMYFCASSGPGDPAGDEQYFGPGTRLTVT.